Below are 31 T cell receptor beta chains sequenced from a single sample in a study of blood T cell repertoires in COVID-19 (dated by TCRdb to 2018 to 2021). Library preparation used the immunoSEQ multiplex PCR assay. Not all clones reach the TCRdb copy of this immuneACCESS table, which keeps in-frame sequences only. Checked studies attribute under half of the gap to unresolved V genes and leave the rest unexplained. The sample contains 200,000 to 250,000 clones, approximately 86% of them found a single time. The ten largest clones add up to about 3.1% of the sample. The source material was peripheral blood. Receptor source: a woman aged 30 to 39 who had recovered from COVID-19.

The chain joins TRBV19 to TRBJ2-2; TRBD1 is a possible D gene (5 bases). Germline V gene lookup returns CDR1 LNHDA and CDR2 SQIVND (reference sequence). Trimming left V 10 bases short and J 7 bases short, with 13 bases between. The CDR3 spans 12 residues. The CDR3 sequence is CAIRVSYGELFF. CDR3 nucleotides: TGTGCCATCAGGGTATCATACGGGGAGCTGTTTTTT.

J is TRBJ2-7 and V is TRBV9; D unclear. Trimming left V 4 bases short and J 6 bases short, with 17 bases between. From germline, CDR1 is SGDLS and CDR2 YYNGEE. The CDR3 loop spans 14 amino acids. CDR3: CASSSPPQACEQYF. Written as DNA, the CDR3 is TGTGCCAGCAGCAGCCCCCCGCAAGCGTGCGAGCAGTACTTC.

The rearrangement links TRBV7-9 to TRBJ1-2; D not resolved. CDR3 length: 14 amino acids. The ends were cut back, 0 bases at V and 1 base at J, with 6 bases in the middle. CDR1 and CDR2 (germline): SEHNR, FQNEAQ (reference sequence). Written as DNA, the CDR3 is TGTGCCAGCAGCTTAGCCGCAGATAACTATGGCTACACCTTC. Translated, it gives CASSLAADNYGYTF.

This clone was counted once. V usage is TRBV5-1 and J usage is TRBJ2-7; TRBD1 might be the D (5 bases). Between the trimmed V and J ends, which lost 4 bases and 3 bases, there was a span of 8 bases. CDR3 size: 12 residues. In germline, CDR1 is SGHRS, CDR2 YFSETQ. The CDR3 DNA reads TGCGCCAGCAGCCCTCAGGGCTACGAGCAGTACTTC. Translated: CASSPQGYEQYF. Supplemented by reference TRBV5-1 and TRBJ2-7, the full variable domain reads KAGVTQTPRYLIKTRGQQVTLSCSPISGHRSVSWYQQTPGQGLQFLFEYFSETQRNKGNFPGRFSGRQFSNSRSEMNVSTLELGDSALYLCASSPQGYEQYFGPGTRLTVT.

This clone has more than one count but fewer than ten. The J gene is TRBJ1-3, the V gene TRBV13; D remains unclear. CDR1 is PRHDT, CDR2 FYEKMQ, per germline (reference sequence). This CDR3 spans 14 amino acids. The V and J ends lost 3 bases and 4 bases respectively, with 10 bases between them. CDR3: CASSFFAQGNTIYF. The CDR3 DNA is TGTGCCAGCAGCTTTTTCGCCCAGGGAAACACCATATATTTT.

CDR3 coding DNA: TGTGCCAGCAGTGGTCTAGCGGGGGCCTCAAGGGGTGTCAATGAGCAGTTCTTC. Translated, it gives CASSGLAGASRGVNEQFF. J is TRBJ2-1 and V is TRBV6-1, with 10 bases matching TRBD2. The ends lost 4 bases at V and 6 bases at J; junction bases unmatched: 15. Germline CDR1 is MNHNS and CDR2 is SASEGT. This CDR3 has 18 amino acids.

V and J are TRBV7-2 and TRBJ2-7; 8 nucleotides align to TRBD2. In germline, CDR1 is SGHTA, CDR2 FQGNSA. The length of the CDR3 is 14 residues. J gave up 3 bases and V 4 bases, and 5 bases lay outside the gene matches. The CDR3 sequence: CASSSLAGNYEQYF. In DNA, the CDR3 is TGTGCCAGCAGCTCCCTAGCGGGCAACTACGAGCAGTACTTC.

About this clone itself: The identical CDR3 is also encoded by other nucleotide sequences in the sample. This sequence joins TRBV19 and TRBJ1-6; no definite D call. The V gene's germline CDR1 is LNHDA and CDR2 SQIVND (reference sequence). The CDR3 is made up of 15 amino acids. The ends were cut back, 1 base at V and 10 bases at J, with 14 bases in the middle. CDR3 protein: CASSIGAGGGSPLHF. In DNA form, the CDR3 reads TGTGCCAGTAGTATAGGAGCCGGTGGAGGGTCACCCCTCCACTTT.

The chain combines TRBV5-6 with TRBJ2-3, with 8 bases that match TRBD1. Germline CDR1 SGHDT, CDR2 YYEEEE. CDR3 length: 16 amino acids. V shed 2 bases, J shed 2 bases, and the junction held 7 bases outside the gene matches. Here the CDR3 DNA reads TGTGCCAGCAGCTTCGGCAGGGGGCTTATCACAGATACGCAGTATTTT. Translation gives CASSFGRGLITDTQYF.

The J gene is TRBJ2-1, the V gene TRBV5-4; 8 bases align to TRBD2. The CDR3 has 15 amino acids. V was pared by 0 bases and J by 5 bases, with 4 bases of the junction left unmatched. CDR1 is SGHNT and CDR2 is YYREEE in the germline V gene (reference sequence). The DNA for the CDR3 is TGTGCCAGCAGCTTGGCGGGGGGGGCTCACAATGAGCAGTTCTTC. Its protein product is CASSLAGGAHNEQFF.

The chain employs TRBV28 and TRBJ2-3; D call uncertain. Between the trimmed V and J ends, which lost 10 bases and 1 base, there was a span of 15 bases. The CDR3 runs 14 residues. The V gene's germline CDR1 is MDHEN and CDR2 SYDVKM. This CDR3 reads CATTPGSRTDTQYF. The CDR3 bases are TGTGCCACCACCCCAGGTTCTCGCACAGATACGCAGTATTTT.

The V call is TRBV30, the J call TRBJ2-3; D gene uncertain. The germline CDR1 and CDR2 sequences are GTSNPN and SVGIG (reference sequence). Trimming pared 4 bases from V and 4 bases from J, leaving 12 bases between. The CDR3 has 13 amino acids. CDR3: CAWKKKVADTQYF. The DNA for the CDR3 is TGTGCCTGGAAAAAAAAAGTAGCAGATACGCAGTATTTT. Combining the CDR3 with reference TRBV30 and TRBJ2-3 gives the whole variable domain SQTIHQWPATLVQPVGSPLSLECTVEGTSNPNLYWYRQAAGRGLQLLFYSVGIGQISSEVPQNLSASRPQDRQFILSSKKLLLSDSGFYLCAWKKKVADTQYFGPGTRLTVL.

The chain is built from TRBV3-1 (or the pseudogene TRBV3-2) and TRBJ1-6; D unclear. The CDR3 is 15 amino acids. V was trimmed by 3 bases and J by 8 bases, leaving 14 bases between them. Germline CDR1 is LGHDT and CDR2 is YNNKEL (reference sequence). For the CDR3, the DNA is TGTGCCAGCAGCCACAGGACTGTTGTCTATTCACCCCTCCACTTT. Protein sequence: CASSHRTVVYSPLHF.

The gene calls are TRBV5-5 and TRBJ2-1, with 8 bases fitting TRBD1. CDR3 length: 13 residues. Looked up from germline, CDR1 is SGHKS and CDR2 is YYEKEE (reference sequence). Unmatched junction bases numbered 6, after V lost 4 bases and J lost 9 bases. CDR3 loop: CASSRQGWVEQFF. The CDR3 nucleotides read TGTGCCAGCAGCAGACAGGGGTGGGTTGAGCAGTTCTTC.

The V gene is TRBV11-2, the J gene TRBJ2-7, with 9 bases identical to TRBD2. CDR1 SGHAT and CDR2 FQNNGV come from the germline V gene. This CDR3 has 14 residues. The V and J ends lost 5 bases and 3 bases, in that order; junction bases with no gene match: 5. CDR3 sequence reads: CASSLSGGRYEQYF. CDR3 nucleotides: TGTGCCAGCAGCCTCAGCGGGGGGCGCTACGAGCAGTACTTC.

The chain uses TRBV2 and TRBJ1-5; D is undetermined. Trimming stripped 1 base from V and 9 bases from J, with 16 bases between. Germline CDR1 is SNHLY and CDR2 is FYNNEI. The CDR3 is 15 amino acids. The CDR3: CASSEDNSRQRPQHF. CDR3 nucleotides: TGTGCCAGCAGTGAAGACAACTCGAGGCAGAGGCCCCAGCATTTT.

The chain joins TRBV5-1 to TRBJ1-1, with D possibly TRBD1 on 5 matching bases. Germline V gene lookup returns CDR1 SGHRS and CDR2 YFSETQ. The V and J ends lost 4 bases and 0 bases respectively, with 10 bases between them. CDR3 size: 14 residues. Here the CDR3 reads CASSVGAMNTEAFF. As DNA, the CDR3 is TGCGCCAGCAGCGTTGGGGCAATGAACACTGAAGCTTTCTTT.

CDR3 DNA: TGTGCCAGCAGTCAAACCGGGACAGGGGCCGAGCAGTACTTC. It yields the protein CASSQTGTGAEQYF. The chain carries TRBV5-4 and TRBJ2-7; 10 bases match TRBD1. Trimming at V came to 5 bases and at J to 6 bases, leaving 8 bases not matched to a gene. Germline lookup yields CDR1 SGHNT and CDR2 YYREEE (reference sequence). The CDR3 sequence is 14 residues long. The full variable domain, completed using reference TRBV5-4 and TRBJ2-7, is ETGVTQSPTHLIKTRGQQVTLRCSSQSGHNTVSWYQQALGQGPQFIFQYYREEENGRGNFPPRFSGLQFPNYSSELNVNALELDDSALYLCASSQTGTGAEQYFGPGTRLTVT.

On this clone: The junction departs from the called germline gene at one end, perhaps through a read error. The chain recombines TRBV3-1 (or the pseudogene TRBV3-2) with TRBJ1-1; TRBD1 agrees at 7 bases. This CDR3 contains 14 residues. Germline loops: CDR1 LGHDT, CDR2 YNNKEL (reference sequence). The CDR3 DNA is TGTGCCAGCAGCAAAGAGGGGGCGTCGACTGAAGCTTTCTTT. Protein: CASSKEGASTEAFF.

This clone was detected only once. The DNA of the CDR3 is TGTGCCAGCAGCCCTGTCTCGGGACAGTATAATTCACCCCTCCACTTT. It specifies CASSPVSGQYNSPLHF. The V gene is TRBV7-9, the J gene TRBJ1-6; 7 nucleotides agree with TRBD1. Per germline, CDR1 SEHNR and CDR2 FQNEAQ (reference sequence). The V gene end was trimmed by 5 bases and the J gene end by 4 bases; junction bases not matched to a gene: 8. This CDR3 comprises 16 residues.

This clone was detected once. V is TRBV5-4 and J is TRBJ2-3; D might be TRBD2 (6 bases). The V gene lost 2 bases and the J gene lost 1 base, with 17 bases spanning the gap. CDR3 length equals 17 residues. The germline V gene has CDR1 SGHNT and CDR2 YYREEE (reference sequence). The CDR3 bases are TGTGCCAGCAGCTTCGGGGGTGGGGCTAGCCGCACAGATACGCAGTATTTT. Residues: CASSFGGGASRTDTQYF.

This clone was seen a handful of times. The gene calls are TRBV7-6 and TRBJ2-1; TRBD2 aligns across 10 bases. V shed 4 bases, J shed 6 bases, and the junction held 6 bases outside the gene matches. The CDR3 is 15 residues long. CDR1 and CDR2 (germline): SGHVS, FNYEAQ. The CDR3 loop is CASSSSGGASNEQFF. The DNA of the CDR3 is TGTGCCAGCAGCTCCAGCGGGGGGGCCAGCAATGAGCAGTTCTTC.

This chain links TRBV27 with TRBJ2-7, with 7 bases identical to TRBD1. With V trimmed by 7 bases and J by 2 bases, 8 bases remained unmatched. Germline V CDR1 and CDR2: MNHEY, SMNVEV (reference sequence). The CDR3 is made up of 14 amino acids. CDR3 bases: TGTGCCAGCAAAGAAATGACAGGGCCCTACGAGCAGTACTTC. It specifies CASKEMTGPYEQYF.

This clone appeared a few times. The CDR3 is CASSHNSSYEQYF. In DNA form, the CDR3 reads TGTGCCAGCAGCCATAACAGCTCCTACGAGCAGTACTTC. The genes are TRBV3-1 (or the pseudogene TRBV3-2) and TRBJ2-7; D is unclear. CDR1 and CDR2 (germline): LGHDT, YNNKEL (reference sequence). Trimming removed 3 bases from V and 0 bases from J, with 6 bases in between. This CDR3 contains 13 residues.

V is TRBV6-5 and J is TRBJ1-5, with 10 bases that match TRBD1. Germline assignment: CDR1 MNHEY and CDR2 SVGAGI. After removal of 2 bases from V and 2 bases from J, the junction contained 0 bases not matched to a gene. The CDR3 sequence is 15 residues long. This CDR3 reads CASSYGTGGNQPQHF. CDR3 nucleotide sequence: TGTGCCAGCAGTTACGGGACAGGGGGCAATCAGCCCCAGCATTTT.

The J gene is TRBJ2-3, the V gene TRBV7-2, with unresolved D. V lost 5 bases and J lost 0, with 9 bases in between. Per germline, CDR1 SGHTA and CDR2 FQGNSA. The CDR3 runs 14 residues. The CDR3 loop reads CASSQQTSTDTQYF. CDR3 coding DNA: TGTGCCAGCAGCCAGCAGACTAGCACAGATACGCAGTATTTT.

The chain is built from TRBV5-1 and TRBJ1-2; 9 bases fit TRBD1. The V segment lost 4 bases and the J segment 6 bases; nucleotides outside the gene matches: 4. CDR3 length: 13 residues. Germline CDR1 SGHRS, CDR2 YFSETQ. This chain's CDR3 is CASSAGTGNGYTF. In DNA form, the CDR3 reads TGCGCCAGCAGCGCAGGGACAGGGAATGGCTACACCTTC.

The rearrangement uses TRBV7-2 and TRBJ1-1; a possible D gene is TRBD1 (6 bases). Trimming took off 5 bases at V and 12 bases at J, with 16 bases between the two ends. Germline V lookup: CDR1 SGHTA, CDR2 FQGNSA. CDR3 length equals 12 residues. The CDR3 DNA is TGTGCCAGCAGCCAAGACAGGACTGTTACTTTCTTT. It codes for CASSQDRTVTFF.

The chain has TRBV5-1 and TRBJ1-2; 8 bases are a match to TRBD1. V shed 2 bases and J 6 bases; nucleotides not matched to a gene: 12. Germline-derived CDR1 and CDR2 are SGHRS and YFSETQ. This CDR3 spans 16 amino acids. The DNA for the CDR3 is TGCGCCAGCAGCTTCAATCAGGGGGCGCATCGGGATGGCTACACCTTC. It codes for CASSFNQGAHRDGYTF.

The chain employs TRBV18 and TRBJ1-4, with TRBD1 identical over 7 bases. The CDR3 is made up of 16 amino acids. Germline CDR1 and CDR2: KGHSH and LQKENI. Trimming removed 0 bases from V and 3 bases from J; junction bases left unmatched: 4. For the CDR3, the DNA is TGTGCCAGCTCACCACCAGGGGGCGCGTCTAATGAAAAACTGTTTTTT. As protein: CASSPPGGASNEKLFF.

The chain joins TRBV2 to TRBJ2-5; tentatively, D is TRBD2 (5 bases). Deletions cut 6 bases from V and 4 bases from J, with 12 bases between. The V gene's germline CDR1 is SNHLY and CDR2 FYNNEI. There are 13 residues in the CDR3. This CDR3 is CASSSSGRETQYF. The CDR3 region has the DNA TGTGCCAGCAGCTCCTCTGGGAGAGAGACCCAGTACTTC.